The following is a T cell receptor (beta chain) sequence with its context. Antigen: not known. The entry originates in a study of cytomegalovirus exposure and HLA in healthy donors. Whole-study findings and limits: In a later analysis, common viral pathogens appeared linked to several of the most significant clusters.

V shed 7 bases and J shed 9 bases, with 34 bases lying between them. This CDR3 contains 19 residues. Germline V gene data show CDR1 as SEHNR and CDR2 as FQNEAQ (reference sequence). PCR involved 60 Vbeta and 13 Jbeta primers. Sequencing was performed with immunoSEQ multiplex PCR; in TCRdb, only in-frame clones are kept and a portion is missing. The sample records around 98,000 clones, 79% being singletons. The V and J genes are TRBV7-9 and TRBJ2-1, with a tentative D call TRBD2 (6 bases). The TCR sequence derives from a woman aged 40 to 49 in good health and CMV-seronegative. Sequencing used PBMCs. As DNA, the CDR3 is TGTGCCAGCACCATGATCGGCGGAGAAAGCGGGTGGGTAGACAGTGAGCAGTTCTTC. This gives the protein CASTMIGGESGWVDSEQFF.